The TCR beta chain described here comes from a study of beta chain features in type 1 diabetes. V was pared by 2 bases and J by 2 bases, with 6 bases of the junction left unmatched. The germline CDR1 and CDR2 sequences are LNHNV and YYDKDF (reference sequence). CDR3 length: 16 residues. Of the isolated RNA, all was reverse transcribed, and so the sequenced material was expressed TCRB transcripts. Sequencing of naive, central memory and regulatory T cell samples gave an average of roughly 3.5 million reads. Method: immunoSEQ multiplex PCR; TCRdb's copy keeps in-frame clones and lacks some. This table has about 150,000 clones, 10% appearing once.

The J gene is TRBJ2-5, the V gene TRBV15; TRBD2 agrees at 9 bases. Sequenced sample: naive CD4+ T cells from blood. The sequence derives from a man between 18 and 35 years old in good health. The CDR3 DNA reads TGTGCCACCAGCAGAAGTTCTCTAGCGGGGCAAGAGACCCAGTACTTC. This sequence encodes CATSRSSLAGQETQYF.